A single sample gave rise to the 5 T cell receptor beta chains below, sequenced in a study of cytomegalovirus exposure and HLA in healthy donors. PCR used 60 Vbeta primers and 13 Jbeta primers. Repertoires were generated with immunoSEQ multiplex PCR, while TCRdb's copy carries only in-frame clones and drops some. Found here are 150,000 to 200,000 clones, more than 60% of them singletons; the top ten hold about 7.6%. The source material was PBMCs. These receptors were taken from a woman aged 40 to 55 in good health and CMV-seropositive.

This chain links TRBV2 with TRBJ2-7; 7 bases line up with TRBD2. Trimming at V came to 4 bases and at J to 7 bases, leaving 13 bases not matched to a gene. The CDR3 loop spans 15 amino acids. Germline CDR1 is SNHLY and CDR2 is FYNNEI. The CDR3 protein is CASSGIGAGGSEQYF. For the CDR3, the DNA is TGTGCCAGCAGTGGGATAGGTGCGGGCGGGAGTGAGCAGTACTTC.

V gene TRBV29-1 combines with J gene TRBJ2-1; tentatively, D is TRBD2 (6 bases). V gave up 1 base and J gave up 4 bases, with 11 bases separating them. Germline values: CDR1 SQVTM, CDR2 ANQGSEA. The CDR3 extends over 14 amino acids. The chain's CDR3 is CSVEVRELYNEQFF. The DNA for the CDR3 is TGCAGCGTTGAAGTCCGGGAGTTGTACAATGAGCAGTTCTTC.

This rearrangement joins TRBV6-5 to TRBJ1-4; 10 bases are a match to TRBD1. Germline CDR1 MNHEY, CDR2 SVGAGI. J lost 4 bases, V lost 3 bases, and 5 bases had no gene match. The CDR3 has 16 residues. The CDR3 nucleotides read TGTGCCAGCAGTTATCTGGGACAGGGGTTTAATGAAAAACTGTTTTTT. Its protein is CASSYLGQGFNEKLFF.

The J gene is TRBJ1-1, the V gene TRBV7-9; weak D call: TRBD1 (6 bases). The CDR3 is made up of 13 amino acids. Germline V CDR1 and CDR2: SEHNR, FQNEAQ (reference sequence). Trimming left V 1 base short and J 4 bases short, with 7 bases between. Here the CDR3 reads CASSLGGPTEAFF. CDR3 bases: TGTGCCAGCAGCTTAGGGGGGCCCACTGAAGCTTTCTTT.

The rearrangement joins TRBV5-1 to TRBJ2-7; tentative D call: TRBD1 (6 bases). V was clipped by 0 bases and J by 2 bases, with 12 bases between them. Germline lookup yields CDR1 SGHRS and CDR2 YFSETQ. This CDR3 has 15 residues. CDR3 DNA: TGCGCCAGCAGCTTGGAGCAGGGGCCGACCTACGAGCAGTACTTC. Translation gives CASSLEQGPTYEQYF.